This section outlines one T cell receptor (beta chain) sequence together with its context. The target antigen is unknown. Primed by a sample-barcoded 5' primer and a J-beta primer mix, a second PCR proceeded for roughly 6 to 12 cycles. TCRdb recomputed calls from the 5' RACE reads with MiXCR, one row per CDR3 protein. The table includes more than 650,000 distinct CDR3 sequences, 25% to 30% detected once. This record belongs to a study of blood T cells in healthy people across ages. Study-wide results and caveats: Strong correlation existed between TCR beta diversity and naive T cell percentage.

The CDR3 is 14 amino acids. In germline, CDR1 is SEHNR, CDR2 FQNEAQ (reference sequence). Trimming shortened V by 1 base and J by 6 bases, and 9 bases separated the two germline ends. These same data were also listed under a study on T cells of mothers and their children. From that report: Second-PCR primer M1S introduced sample barcodes and 2-4 random nucleotides. Slightly higher overlap, not significant, was seen in related mother-child pairs than in unrelated pairs.

The V call is TRBV7-9, the J call TRBJ2-2; no clear D gene. This clonotype was obtained from a boy aged 10-17 years in good health. The sample was blood. CDR3 bases: TGTGCCAGCAGCTTAGGGTCAGGAGCCGGGGAGCTGTTTTTT. Translating gives CASSLGSGAGELFF.